This T cell receptor (beta chain) was recorded in a study of T cell repertoires in cytomegalovirus infection. Background on the study: Public TCR beta signature analysis indicated the presence of both CMV infection and matching HLA type.

Trimming took off 3 bases at V and 9 bases at J, with 10 bases between the two ends. The length of the CDR3 is 13 residues. Germline V gives CDR1 KGHDR, CDR2 SFDVKD. As concerns this clonotype: Its antigen is unknown.

From the reads, TCRdb called clonotypes with MiXCR, one entry per CDR3 protein. The sample lists roughly 500,000 distinct CDR3 sequences; around 35% were seen once. General observations from the study: Cumulated frequencies of public TCR beta families served to identify carriers of CMV plus the relevant HLA. Clonotypes of TCR beta that were HLA-C-restricted and CMV-specific dominated the ex vivo response.

The clonotype was recovered from a human donor in good health (CMV status not recorded). Some clones in this sample may be carry-over from other donors' samples. This chain joins TRBV24-1 and TRBJ2-2; D gene ambiguous. The sample consisted of cultured PBMCs, taken from culture after CMV antigen stimulation. This CDR3 is CATSDLQGRELFF. The CDR3, as DNA: TGTGCCACCAGTGATCTTCAAGGTCGGGAGCTGTTTTTT.